This T cell receptor (beta chain) was sequenced in a study of human T cells and chemical hapten exposure. At the level of the study: Patients having alopecia areata, totalis or universalis were mostly female.

The library put unique molecular identifiers onto individual cDNA molecules. TCRdb re-derived calls from the RACE reads in MiXCR, one entry per CDR3 protein. The top ten clones hold approximately 5% of a sample with about 70,000 distinct CDR3 sequences, approximately 11% of them seen once. Time point in this sample: pre-sensitization, week 0. Regarding treatment: therapeutic diphenylcyclopropenone sensitization with weekly scalp DPC. Germline CDR1 is LGHDT and CDR2 is YNNKEL (reference sequence). The CDR3 is 15 amino acids. V lost 4 bases, J lost 9 bases, and 13 bases stayed unmatched. This clonotype was seen ten or more times.

The chain links TRBV3-1 to TRBJ1-2, with 8 bases lining up with TRBD1. The clonotype was recovered from a woman between 45 and 65 years old with alopecia areata. Some clones in this sample may be carry-over from other donors' samples. Material: whole blood, obtained in connection with sensitization to the hapten diphenylcyclopropenone (DPC). The CDR3 nucleotides read TGTGCCAGCAGCCTCTACGGACAGGGCTCGTTAAGCTACACCTTC. Residues: CASSLYGQGSLSYTF.